This TCR beta chain was retrieved from a study of spatial heterogeneity in lung cancer. Study-level background: Sequences of the beta chain were consistently detected in greater numbers than alpha-chain sequences. The study's findings and limits: Tumors with more nonsynonymous mutations had more expanded intratumoral alpha and beta TCRs.

Germline CDR1 and CDR2: MDHEN and SYDVKM. The CDR3 runs 10 residues. Each TCR cDNA molecule carried a unique molecular identifier. TCRdb called the 5' RACE reads again in MiXCR, with one record for every CDR3 protein. The sample records under 11,000 distinct CDR3 sequences, 10% to 15% being singletons. The table lists this clonotype with many counts. The antigen remains undetermined. Time point defined: sample taken at primary tumor resection. Donors were approximately 70 untreated early-stage non-small cell lung cancer patients. Unsorted tumor, nontumor lung tissue or cryopreserved PBMC supplied the whole RNA.

The V call is TRBV28, the J call TRBJ1-2; 10 bases match TRBD1. The origin of this receptor is a female donor with early-stage non-small cell lung cancer. The sequenced sample was lung tumor tissue, obtained at surgery. CDR3 protein: CGQGARGYTF. In nucleotides, the CDR3 is TGTGGACAGGGGGCGCGCGGCTACACCTTC.